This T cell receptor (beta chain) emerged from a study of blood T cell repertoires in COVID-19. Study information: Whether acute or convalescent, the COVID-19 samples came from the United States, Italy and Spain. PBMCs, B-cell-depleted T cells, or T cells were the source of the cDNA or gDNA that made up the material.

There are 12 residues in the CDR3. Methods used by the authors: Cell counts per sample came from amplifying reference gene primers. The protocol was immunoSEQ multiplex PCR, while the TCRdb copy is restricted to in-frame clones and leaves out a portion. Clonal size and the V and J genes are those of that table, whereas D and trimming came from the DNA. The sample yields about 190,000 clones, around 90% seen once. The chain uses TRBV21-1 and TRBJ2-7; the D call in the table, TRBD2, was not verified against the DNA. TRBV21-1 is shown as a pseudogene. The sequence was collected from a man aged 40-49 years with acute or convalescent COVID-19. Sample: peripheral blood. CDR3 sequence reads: CASIRSSYEQYF. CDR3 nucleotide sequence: TGTGCCAGCATCCGATCGAGCTACGAGCAGTACTTC.